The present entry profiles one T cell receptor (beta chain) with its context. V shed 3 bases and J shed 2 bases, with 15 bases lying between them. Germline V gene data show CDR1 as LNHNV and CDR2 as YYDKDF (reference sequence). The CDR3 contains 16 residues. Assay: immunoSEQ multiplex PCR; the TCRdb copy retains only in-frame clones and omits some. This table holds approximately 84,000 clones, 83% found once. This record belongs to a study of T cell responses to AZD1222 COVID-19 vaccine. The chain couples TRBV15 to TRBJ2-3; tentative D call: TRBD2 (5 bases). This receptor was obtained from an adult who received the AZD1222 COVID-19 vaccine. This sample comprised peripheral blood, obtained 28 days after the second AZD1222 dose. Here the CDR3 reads CATSSPDWYNTDTQYF. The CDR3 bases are TGTGCCACCAGCAGCCCGGACTGGTATAACACAGATACGCAGTATTTT.